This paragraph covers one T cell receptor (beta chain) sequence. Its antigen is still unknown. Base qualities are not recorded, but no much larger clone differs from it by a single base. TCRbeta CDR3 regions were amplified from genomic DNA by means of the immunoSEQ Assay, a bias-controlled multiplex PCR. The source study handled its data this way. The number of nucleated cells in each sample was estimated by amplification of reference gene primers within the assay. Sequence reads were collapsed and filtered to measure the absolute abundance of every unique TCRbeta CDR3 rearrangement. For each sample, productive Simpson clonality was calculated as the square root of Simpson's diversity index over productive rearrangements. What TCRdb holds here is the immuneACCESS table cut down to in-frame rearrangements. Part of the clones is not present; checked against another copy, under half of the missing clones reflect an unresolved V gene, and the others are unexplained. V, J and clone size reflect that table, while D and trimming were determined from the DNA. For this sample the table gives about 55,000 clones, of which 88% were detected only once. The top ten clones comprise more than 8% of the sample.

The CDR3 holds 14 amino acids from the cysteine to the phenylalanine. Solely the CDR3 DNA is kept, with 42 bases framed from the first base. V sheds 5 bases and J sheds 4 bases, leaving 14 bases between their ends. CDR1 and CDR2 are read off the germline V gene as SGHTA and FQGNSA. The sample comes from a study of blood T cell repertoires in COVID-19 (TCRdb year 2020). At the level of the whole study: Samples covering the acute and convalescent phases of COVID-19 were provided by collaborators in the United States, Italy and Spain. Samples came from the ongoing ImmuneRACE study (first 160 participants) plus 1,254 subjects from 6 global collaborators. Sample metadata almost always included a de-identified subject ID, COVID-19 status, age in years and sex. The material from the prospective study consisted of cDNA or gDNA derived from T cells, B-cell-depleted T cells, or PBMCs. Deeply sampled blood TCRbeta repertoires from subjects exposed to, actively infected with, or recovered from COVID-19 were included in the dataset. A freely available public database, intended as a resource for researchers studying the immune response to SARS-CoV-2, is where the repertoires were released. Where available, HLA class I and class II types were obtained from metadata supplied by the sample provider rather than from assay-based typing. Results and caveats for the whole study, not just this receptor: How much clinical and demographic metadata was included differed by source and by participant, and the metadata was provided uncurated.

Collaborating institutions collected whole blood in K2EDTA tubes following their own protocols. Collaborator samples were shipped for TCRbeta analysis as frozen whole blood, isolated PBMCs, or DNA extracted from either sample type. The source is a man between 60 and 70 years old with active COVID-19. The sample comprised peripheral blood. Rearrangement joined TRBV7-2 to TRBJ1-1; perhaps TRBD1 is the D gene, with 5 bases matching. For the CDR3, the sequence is CASSDQGATTEAFF. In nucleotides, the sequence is TGTGCCAGCAGCGATCAGGGCGCGACCACTGAAGCTTTCTTT.